The clone carrying this T cell receptor beta chain appeared many times. TCRdb itself ran the 5' RACE reads through MiXCR, one entry per CDR3 protein. The sample records about 48,000 distinct CDR3 sequences, about 23% being singletons. These data originate in a study of neurological immune-mediated disorders. Germline V gene data show CDR1 as DFQATT and CDR2 as SNEGSKA (reference sequence). CDR3 length: 13 amino acids. V gave up 2 bases and J gave up 1 base, with 8 bases separating them. The receptor was isolated from a woman in her seventies in good health. This chain connects TRBV20-1 to TRBJ1-1, with D possibly TRBD1 on 6 matching bases. Sequencing used PBMCs. The CDR3 sequence is CSARKDRNTEAFF. In DNA, the CDR3 is TGCAGTGCTAGAAAGGACAGGAACACTGAAGCTTTCTTT.